The following is a TCR beta chain sequence with its context. Its antigen is currently unknown. The entry originates in a study of T cells after yellow fever vaccination. TCR cDNA, made by 5'RACE template switching, carried an added universal primer site and UMIs. TCRdb itself ran the 5' RACE reads through MiXCR, one entry per CDR3 protein. The sample yields a few hundred thousand distinct CDR3 sequences, over 4% seen once. Germline values: CDR1 SGHAT, CDR2 FQNNGV. CDR3 length equals 16 residues. The V and J ends lost 1 base and 3 bases, in that order; junction bases with no gene match: 5. Findings and caveats of the study: The study re-detected most primary-vaccination clones after the booster (approximately 96% CD4, around 89% CD8). There was a small share of clonotypes that showed up in both the CD4 and CD8 compartments. Although the secondary response was weaker, it peaked faster, at day 5 versus 15.

The clonotype comes from a young man who received the YFV17D yellow fever vaccine. The chain joins TRBV11-2 to TRBJ2-3; TRBD2 matches at 9 bases. This specimen consisted of PBMCs, obtained 5 days after the yellow fever booster vaccination. The CDR3 reads CASSLALTSGTDTQYF. CDR3 bases: TGTGCCAGCAGCTTAGCCCTAACTAGCGGGACAGATACGCAGTATTTT.